The 23 T cell receptor beta chains below come from one sample, sequenced in a study of cytomegalovirus exposure and HLA in healthy donors. Amplification used 60 Vbeta primers and 13 Jbeta primers. Profiled with immunoSEQ multiplex PCR; TCRdb holds only in-frame clones, not every one. The sample has 150,000 to 200,000 clones; around 75% are singletons. Sequencing was performed on PBMCs. These receptor sequences come from a woman between 35 and 50 years old in good health and CMV-seropositive.

The genes are TRBV10-1 and TRBJ2-2, with no clear D. The CDR3 totals 13 residues. The ends were cut back, 3 bases at V and 1 base at J, with 3 bases in the middle. Germline V gives CDR1 WNHNN, CDR2 SYGVQD (reference sequence). The CDR3 protein is CASSDLNTGELFF. The CDR3 region has the DNA TGCGCCAGCAGTGACCTGAACACCGGGGAGCTGTTTTTT.

The chain uses TRBV7-8 and TRBJ2-5; no reliable D call. Germline V gene data show CDR1 as SGHVS and CDR2 as FQNEAQ. This CDR3 is built from 14 residues. V shed 1 base and J shed 5 bases, with 11 bases lying between them. The CDR3 bases are TGTGCCAGCAGCTTAGAACCGCTAGTTGAGACCCAGTACTTC. Translating it yields CASSLEPLVETQYF.

The chain links TRBV4-3 to TRBJ2-7; 16 bases are a match to TRBD2. The trim removed 3 bases at V and 2 bases at J, leaving 7 bases unmatched. The CDR3 is 18 amino acids. Germline V gene lookup returns CDR1 LGHNA and CDR2 YSLEER. As DNA, the CDR3 is TGCGCCAGCAGCCATCATCCGGGACTAGCGGGAGGGGCCTACGAGCAGTACTTC. Its translation: CASSHHPGLAGGAYEQYF.

The chain has TRBV28 and TRBJ2-5; D possibly corresponds to TRBD1 (6 bases). Trimming removed 3 bases from V and 2 bases from J, with 13 bases in between. Per the germline V gene, CDR1 is MDHEN and CDR2 is SYDVKM. This CDR3 has 15 amino acids. The CDR3 spells CASSLRDTSQETQYF. DNA for the CDR3: TGTGCCAGCAGTTTGAGGGACACGTCTCAAGAGACCCAGTACTTC.

The chain employs TRBV10-3 and TRBJ2-3, with 8 bases aligning to TRBD1. The germline CDR1 and CDR2 sequences are ENHRY and SYGVKD. The trim removed 0 bases at V and 2 bases at J, leaving 1 base unmatched. This CDR3 is 15 amino acids long. This CDR3 is CAISESTGVTDTQYF. Here the CDR3 DNA reads TGTGCCATCAGTGAGTCGACAGGGGTCACAGATACGCAGTATTTT.

The rearrangement links TRBV7-3 to TRBJ2-7, with D possibly matching TRBD2 (5 bases). This CDR3 contains 16 residues. Germline CDR1 is SGHTA and CDR2 is FQGTGA. The V end was cut by 6 bases, the J end by 5 bases, with 23 bases between. CDR3 bases: TGTGCCAGCAGGCCCACCCGGACTCAGAATCCCAACGAGCAGTACTTC. This encodes CASRPTRTQNPNEQYF.

The J gene is TRBJ2-3, the V gene TRBV30, with D possibly TRBD2 on 7 matching bases. Germline CDR1 and CDR2: GTSNPN and SVGIG (reference sequence). V lost 1 base to trimming and J lost 5 bases, with 13 bases between them. This CDR3 contains 14 residues. This chain's CDR3 is CAWSEGGAGDTQYF. DNA for the CDR3: TGTGCCTGGAGTGAAGGGGGGGCCGGAGATACGCAGTATTTT.

This chain uses TRBV7-2 with TRBJ2-3; D possibly corresponds to TRBD2 (6 bases). Germline CDR1 reads SGHTA; CDR2 reads FQGNSA. Trimming stripped 4 bases from V and 2 bases from J, with 19 bases between. CDR3 length: 17 amino acids. For the CDR3, the DNA is TGTGCCAGCAGCTGGGGCGGGGCAGGCCCAAACACAGATACGCAGTATTTT. This encodes CASSWGGAGPNTDTQYF.

The chain employs TRBV2 and TRBJ1-6; D is ambiguous. CDR1 is SNHLY and CDR2 is FYNNEI in the germline V gene. V was cut by 2 bases and J by 8 bases, with 10 bases left in between. The CDR3 covers 14 residues. The chain's CDR3 is CASSERSIDSPLHF. Here the CDR3 DNA reads TGTGCCAGCAGTGAAAGGAGTATCGATTCACCCCTCCACTTT.

This sequence joins TRBV10-3 and TRBJ2-5; maybe TRBD2 (5 bases). The DNA matches TRBJ2-7 better at its end, which makes the J call doubtful. The germline CDR1 and CDR2 sequences are ENHRY and SYGVKD. The CDR3 extends over 13 amino acids. The CDR3 loop reads CAISARTDGEQYF. CDR3 coding DNA: TGTGCCATCAGTGCCCGGACTGACGGCGAGCAGTACTTC.

This clone was detected only once. The rearrangement links TRBV28 to TRBJ2-7; 7 bases are shared with TRBD1. The CDR3 totals 13 residues. The V gene's germline CDR1 is MDHEN and CDR2 SYDVKM. Trimming at V came to 11 bases and at J to 5 bases, leaving 12 bases not matched to a gene. The CDR3 loop reads CAAHRGGRDEQYF. CDR3 nucleotides: TGTGCCGCCCACCGAGGGGGCCGGGACGAGCAGTACTTC.

This chain joins TRBV9 and TRBJ2-5, with 7 bases that match TRBD1. The DNA end favors TRBJ2-7, so the J call may be wrong. Looked up from germline, CDR1 is SGDLS and CDR2 is YYNGEE. The CDR3 extends over 14 amino acids. The CDR3: CASSVVSDRDEQYF. In DNA, the CDR3 is TGTGCCAGCAGCGTAGTCAGCGACAGGGACGAGCAGTACTTC.

This chain links TRBV7-9 with TRBJ1-4; perhaps TRBD1 as D (5 bases). Germline loops: CDR1 SEHNR, CDR2 FQNEAQ (reference sequence). CDR3 size: 11 residues. V gave up 6 bases and J gave up 8 bases, with 7 bases separating them. The CDR3: CASRNREKLFF. As DNA, the CDR3 is TGTGCCAGCAGAAACAGGGAAAAACTGTTTTTT.

As to this clone: The sample has other DNA sequences that encode this CDR3 too. V usage is TRBV28 and J usage is TRBJ1-3; weak D call: TRBD1 (6 bases). Germline-derived CDR1 and CDR2 are MDHEN and SYDVKM. This CDR3 is 16 amino acids long. V lost 4 bases and J lost 4, with 17 bases in between. The CDR3 loop reads CASSSSDRMGGNTIYF. CDR3 nucleotides: TGTGCCAGCAGTTCCTCCGACAGGATGGGCGGAAACACCATATATTTT. The full variable domain, in which reference TRBV28 and TRBJ1-3 provide the parts outside the CDR3, is DVKVTQSSRYLVKRTGEKVFLECVQDMDHENMFWYRQDPGLGLRLIYFSYDVKMKEKGDIPEGYSVSREKKERFSLILESASTNQTSMYLCASSSSDRMGGNTIYFGEGSWLTVV.

The chain carries TRBV30 and TRBJ2-5, with 14 bases aligning to TRBD2. Trimming cost V 5 bases and J 5 bases; bases outside gene matches: 7. CDR3 size: 15 residues. Per germline, CDR1 GTSNPN and CDR2 SVGIG (reference sequence). The CDR3 DNA follows: TGTGCCTGGTCCGGGACTAGCGGGAGTTTTGAGACCCAGTACTTC. Translated, it gives CAWSGTSGSFETQYF.

V gene TRBV28 combines with J gene TRBJ2-7; maybe TRBD1 (6 bases). V lost 2 bases to trimming and J lost 9 bases, with 14 bases between them. Germline V gene sequence: CDR1 MDHEN, CDR2 SYDVKM. There are 13 residues in the CDR3. CDR3 sequence (DNA): TGTGCCAGCAGTTTAACAGGGACCTCTGTGCAGTACTTC. Translating it yields CASSLTGTSVQYF. Complete variable domain (other parts from reference TRBV28 and TRBJ2-7): DVKVTQSSRYLVKRTGEKVFLECVQDMDHENMFWYRQDPGLGLRLIYFSYDVKMKEKGDIPEGYSVSREKKERFSLILESASTNQTSMYLCASSLTGTSVQYFGPGTRLTVT.

The chain recombines TRBV5-4 with TRBJ1-1; D might be TRBD1 (5 bases). Germline V CDR1 and CDR2: SGHNT, YYREEE (reference sequence). The CDR3 totals 15 residues. Trimming removed 2 bases from V and 0 bases from J, with 11 bases in between. In DNA form, the CDR3 reads TGTGCCAGCAGCTTAGGGGACTTAATGAACACTGAAGCTTTCTTT. It codes for CASSLGDLMNTEAFF.

The chain couples TRBV30 to TRBJ2-7; 12 bases agree with TRBD2. CDR3 length equals 13 residues. The J segment lost 4 bases and the V segment lost 5 bases, leaving 3 bases of the junction unmatched. Germline V gives CDR1 GTSNPN, CDR2 SVGIG (reference sequence). The CDR3 nucleotides read TGTGCCTGGGCCGGACTAGCGGGGTACGAGCAGTACTTC. It yields the protein CAWAGLAGYEQYF.

The genes are TRBV7-2 and TRBJ2-1; maybe TRBD2 (6 bases). The CDR3 totals 15 residues. Trimming took off 4 bases at V and 7 bases at J, with 17 bases between the two ends. The germline V gene has CDR1 SGHTA and CDR2 FQGNSA. Here the CDR3 reads CASSSRTIPSNEQFF. The CDR3 nucleotides read TGTGCCAGCAGCTCCAGGACTATCCCGAGTAATGAGCAGTTCTTC.

In its sample, this clone was seen once. V gene TRBV30 combines with J gene TRBJ2-1, with D possibly TRBD2 on 5 matching bases. Per germline, CDR1 GTSNPN and CDR2 SVGIG (reference sequence). Trimming cost V 6 bases and J 0 bases, with 12 bases left between them. This CDR3 spans 14 amino acids. For the CDR3, the DNA is TGTGCCTGCTCTCTAGGGAGCTCCTACAATGAGCAGTTCTTC. It codes for CACSLGSSYNEQFF.

This clone was recorded only once. This chain connects TRBV27 to TRBJ2-1, with 8 bases fitting TRBD2. The trim removed 6 bases at V and 7 bases at J, leaving 17 bases unmatched. Germline V gives CDR1 MNHEY, CDR2 SMNVEV (reference sequence). The CDR3 runs 17 residues. The CDR3 DNA follows: TGTGCCAGCAGCCCCTCCCGGACTAGCTCTGGCAGGAATGAGCAGTTCTTC. Its protein product is CASSPSRTSSGRNEQFF.

This clone was observed a few times. The chain combines TRBV6-1 with TRBJ2-3, with no clear D. From germline, CDR1 is MNHNS and CDR2 SASEGT. This CDR3 is built from 14 residues. The V end was cut by 6 bases, the J end by 0 bases, with 10 bases between. The CDR3 reads CASSRTKSTDTQYF. The CDR3 nucleotides are TGTGCCAGCAGCCGCACAAAAAGCACAGATACGCAGTATTTT.

The chain employs TRBV7-3 and TRBJ2-7; 8 bases agree with TRBD1. V trimming: 9 bases; J trimming: 0 bases; junction bases outside the gene matches: 4. The V gene's germline CDR1 is SGHTA and CDR2 FQGTGA. The CDR3 totals 13 residues. The CDR3 loop reads CARDRVSSYEQYF. CDR3 coding DNA: TGTGCCAGGGACAGGGTCAGCTCCTACGAGCAGTACTTC.